This entry describes one TCR beta chain. The specificity of this receptor is unknown. The input lacks base qualities; no much larger clone sits a single base away. This sample was taken from a study of control samples from healthy donors and cancer patients (dated by TCRdb to about 2020). Libraries were prepared through the immunoSEQ multiplex PCR assay. The immuneACCESS repertoire file appears here via TCRdb, limited to in-frame rearrangements. These files lack a portion of the clones; in checked studies, under half of the deficit traces to unresolved V genes, and the cause of the others is not known. For this sample there are fewer than 500,000 clones; 90% appear just once. Around 6.5% of the sample rests with the top ten. This sequence originates from a man in his forties or fifties with head and neck cancer. The sequencing input was PBMCs.

The CDR3 region has the sequence CASSPVGGRDYGYTF. The DNA sequence is given as TGTGCCAGCAGCCCAGTGGGGGGAAGGGACTATGGCTACACCTTC. Recombination connected TRBV7-2 to TRBJ1-2, with TRBD1 perhaps the D gene, on 5 matching bases. The germline V gene supplies CDR1 SGHTA and CDR2 FQGNSA. Trimming takes 5 bases from V and 3 bases from J, and the germline ends sit 16 bases apart. The cysteine opens and the phenylalanine closes a CDR3 of 15 amino acids. Just the 45-base CDR3 DNA is kept, in frame starting at base 1. With the rest looked up from the reference TRBV7-2 and TRBJ1-2 genes rather than sequenced, the full variable domain is GAGVSQSPSNKVTEKGKDVELRCDPISGHTALYWYRQSLGQGLEFLIYFQGNSAPDKSGLPSDRFSAERTGGSVSTLTIQRTQQEDSAVYLCASSPVGGRDYGYTFGSGTRLTVV.